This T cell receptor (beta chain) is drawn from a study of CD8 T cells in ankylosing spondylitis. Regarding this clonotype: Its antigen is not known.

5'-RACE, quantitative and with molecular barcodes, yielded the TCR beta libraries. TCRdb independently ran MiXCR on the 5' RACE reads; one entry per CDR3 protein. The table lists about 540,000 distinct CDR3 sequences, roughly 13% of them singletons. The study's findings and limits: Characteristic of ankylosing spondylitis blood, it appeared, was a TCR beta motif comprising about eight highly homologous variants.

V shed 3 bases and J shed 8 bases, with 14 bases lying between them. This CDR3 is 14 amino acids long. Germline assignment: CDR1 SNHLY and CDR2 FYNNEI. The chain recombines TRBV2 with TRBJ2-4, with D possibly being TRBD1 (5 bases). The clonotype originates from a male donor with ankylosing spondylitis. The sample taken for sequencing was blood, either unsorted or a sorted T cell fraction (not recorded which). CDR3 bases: TGTGCCAGCAGTGACGGGCAGGGTTCGGACATTCAGTACTTC. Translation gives CASSDGQGSDIQYF.